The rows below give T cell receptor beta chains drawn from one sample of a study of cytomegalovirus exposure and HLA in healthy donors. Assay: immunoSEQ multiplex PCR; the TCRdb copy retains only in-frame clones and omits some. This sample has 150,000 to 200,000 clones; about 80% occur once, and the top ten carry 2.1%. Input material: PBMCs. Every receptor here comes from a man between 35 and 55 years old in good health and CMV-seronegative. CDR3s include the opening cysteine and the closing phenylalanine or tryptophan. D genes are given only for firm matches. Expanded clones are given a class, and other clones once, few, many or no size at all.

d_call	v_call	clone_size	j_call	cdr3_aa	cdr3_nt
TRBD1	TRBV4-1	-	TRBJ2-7	CASSQVSRTGDHEQYF	TGCGCCAGCAGCCAAGTCTCCCGGACAGGGGACCACGAGCAGTACTTC
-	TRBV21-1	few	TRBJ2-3	CASRGQVIPYTDTQYDRETSTQYF	TGTGCCAGCAGAGGACAGGTTATTCCGTACACAGATACGCAGTACGACAGGGAAACTTCTACGCAGTATTTT
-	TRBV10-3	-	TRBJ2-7	CAISETGPSSYEQYF	TGTGCCATCAGTGAGACAGGCCCAAGCTCCTACGAGCAGTACTTC
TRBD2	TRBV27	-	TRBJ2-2	CASSPYSGMNTGELFF	TGTGCCAGCAGTCCATATAGCGGGATGAACACCGGGGAGCTGTTTTTT
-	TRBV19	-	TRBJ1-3	CASSAARGPENTIYF	TGTGCCAGTAGTGCGGCGCGGGGGCCTGAAAACACCATATATTTT
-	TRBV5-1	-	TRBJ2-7	CASSLREGTLSSYEQYF	TGCGCCAGCAGCTTGAGAGAGGGAACCCTTTCCTCCTACGAGCAGTACTTC
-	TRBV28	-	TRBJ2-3	CASSFGGNTQYF	TGTGCCAGCAGTTTCGGAGGGAATACGCAGTATTTT
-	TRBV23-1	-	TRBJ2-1	CASSQGPLGSGNYNEQFF	TGCGCCAGCAGTCAGGGGCCCCTGGGTAGCGGTAACTACAATGAGCAGTTCTTC
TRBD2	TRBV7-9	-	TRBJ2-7	CASSLGEREAREQYF	TGTGCCAGCAGCTTAGGCGAGCGGGAGGCCAGGGAGCAGTACTTC
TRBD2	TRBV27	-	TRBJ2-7	CASRDLAGPYEQYF	TGTGCCAGCAGGGACCTAGCGGGCCCCTACGAGCAGTACTTC
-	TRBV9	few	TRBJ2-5	CASSVGRVTQETQYF	TGTGCCAGCAGCGTAGGTCGGGTAACTCAAGAGACCCAGTACTTC
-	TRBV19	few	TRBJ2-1	CASRGDNSYNEQFF	TGTGCCAGTCGGGGGGACAACTCCTACAATGAGCAGTTCTTC
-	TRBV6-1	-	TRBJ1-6	CASEQGRSPLHF	TGTGCCAGCGAGCAGGGCCGATCACCCCTCCACTTT
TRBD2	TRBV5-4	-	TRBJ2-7	CASRLAGVGEQYF	TGTGCCAGCAGGCTAGCGGGAGTCGGGGAGCAGTACTTC
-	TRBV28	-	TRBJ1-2	CASRYGSAVGYTF	TGTGCCAGCAGGTATGGGTCAGCGGTGGGCTACACCTTC
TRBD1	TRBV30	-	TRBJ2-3	CAWSEGTGGADTQYF	TGTGCCTGGAGTGAGGGGACAGGGGGTGCAGATACGCAGTATTTT
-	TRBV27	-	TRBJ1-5	CASSLYSYQPQHF	TGTGCCAGCAGCCTATACAGCTATCAGCCCCAGCATTTT
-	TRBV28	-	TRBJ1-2	CASSEGRIVYTF	TGTGCCAGCAGTGAGGGGAGGATAGTCTACACCTTC
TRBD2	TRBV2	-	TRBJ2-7	CASSRTSGEAYEQYF	TGTGCCAGCAGCCGGACTAGCGGGGAAGCCTACGAGCAGTACTTC
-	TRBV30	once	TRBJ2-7	CAWKGERSTPYEQYF	TGTGCCTGGAAGGGAGAGCGGTCGACACCCTACGAGCAGTACTTC
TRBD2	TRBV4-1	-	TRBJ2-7	CASCRTSGTYEQYF	TGCGCCAGCTGCCGGACTAGCGGGACCTACGAGCAGTACTTC
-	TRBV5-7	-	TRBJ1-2	CASSLVRRDYGYTF	TGTGCCAGCAGCTTAGTTCGCAGGGACTATGGCTACACCTTC
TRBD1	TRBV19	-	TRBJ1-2	CASSISGVSGTGEDGYTF	TGTGCCAGTAGTATCTCTGGTGTTTCCGGGACAGGGGAGGATGGCTACACCTTC
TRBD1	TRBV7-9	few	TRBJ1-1	CASSNTGDTEAFF	TGTGCCAGCAGCAATACAGGGGACACTGAAGCTTTCTTT
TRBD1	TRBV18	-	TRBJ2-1	CASSPTLLTGGGDGEQFF	TGTGCCAGCTCACCAACCCTTCTGACAGGGGGCGGGGATGGTGAGCAGTTCTTC
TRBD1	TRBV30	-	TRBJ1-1	CAFKTGGLWVNTEAFF	TGTGCCTTTAAAACAGGGGGCCTTTGGGTGAACACTGAAGCTTTCTTT
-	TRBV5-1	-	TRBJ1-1	CASSSTSDTEAFF	TGCGCCAGCAGCTCCACGTCGGACACTGAAGCTTTCTTT
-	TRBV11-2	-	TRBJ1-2	CASSSDRTYGYTF	TGTGCCAGCAGCAGTGACAGAACCTATGGCTACACCTTC
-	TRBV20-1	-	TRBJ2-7	CSGREKYEQYF	TGCAGTGGCCGGGAGAAGTACGAGCAGTACTTC
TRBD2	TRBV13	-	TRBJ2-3	CASSLPSLAGGGDTQYF	TGTGCCAGCAGCTTGCCCAGTCTAGCGGGAGGCGGGGATACGCAGTATTTT
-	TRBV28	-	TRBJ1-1	CASSLTALRGFLNTEAFF	TGTGCCAGCAGTTTAACGGCTTTAAGGGGCTTTTTGAACACTGAAGCTTTCTTT
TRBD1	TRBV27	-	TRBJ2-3	CASSLVGTGLINTQYF	TGTGCCAGCAGTTTAGTAGGGACAGGGTTGATCAATACGCAGTATTTT
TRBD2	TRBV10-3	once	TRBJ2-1	CAISVNVAGAGEQFF	TGTGCCATCAGTGTCAATGTAGCGGGAGCAGGTGAGCAGTTCTTC
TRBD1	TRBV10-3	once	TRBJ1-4	CAARPGTGGSDEKLFF	TGTGCCGCAAGACCCGGGACAGGGGGCTCAGATGAAAAACTGTTTTTT
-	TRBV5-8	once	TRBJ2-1	CASSLEVGAAYNEQFF	TGTGCCAGCAGCTTGGAGGTGGGGGCGGCCTACAATGAGCAGTTCTTC
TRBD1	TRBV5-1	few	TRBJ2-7	CASSLGPSGQGYHEQYF	TGCGCCAGCAGCTTGGGGCCGTCGGGACAGGGTTACCACGAGCAGTACTTC
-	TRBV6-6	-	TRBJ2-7	CASSYSPDEQYF	TGTGCCAGCAGTTACTCTCCGGACGAGCAGTACTTC
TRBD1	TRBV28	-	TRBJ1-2	CASSPPGTADGYTF	TGTGCCAGCAGTCCCCCCGGGACAGCGGATGGCTACACCTTC